This T cell receptor (beta chain) was found in a study of shared T cell receptors in the human thymus. Clones were sequenced by immunoSEQ multiplex PCR, and TCRdb holds only the in-frame ones, with some missing. The top ten hold 0.0095% to 0.013% of the sample, which has 700,000 or so clones, 70% to 90% seen once. The CDR3 extends over 13 amino acids. V lost 5 bases, J lost 7 bases, and 14 bases lay in between. Germline V gene lookup returns CDR1 SEHNR and CDR2 FQNEAQ (reference sequence). A further study also used this sample, focusing on human thymus T cells. That report notes: Each of the donors was a healthy Finnish infant who was undergoing open corrective cardiac surgery for congenital heart defects. Thymic resections from corrective heart surgery supplied the tissue. In unrelated individuals, thymic repertoires overlapped highly, according to related research.

The rearrangement uses TRBV7-9 and TRBJ1-1; D is uncertain. The sequence was obtained from a girl under three years old with a congenital heart defect. Sequencing used thymocytes. The CDR3 loop reads CASSPGKGGEAFF. Here the CDR3 DNA reads TGTGCCAGCAGCCCGGGCAAGGGAGGTGAAGCTTTCTTT.